This paragraph covers one T cell receptor beta chain sequence. Its antigen is not identified. cDNA molecules, individually, were tagged with unique molecular identifiers. TCRdb independently ran MiXCR on the 5' RACE reads; one entry per CDR3 protein. The top ten clones hold 5% to 6.5% of a sample with roughly 46,000 distinct CDR3 sequences, around a tenth of them seen once. The sample belongs to a study of early T cells in non-severe SARS-CoV-2 infection. Overall study results and limits: VDJdb matching, biased toward anti-spike CD8 responses, missed private and CD4 specificities.

CDR1 is SGHAT and CDR2 is FQNNGV in the germline V gene. The CDR3 is made up of 15 amino acids. The V and J ends lost 3 bases and 0 bases respectively, with 10 bases between them. The receptor was derived from an adult who was a healthcare worker with PCR-confirmed SARS-CoV-2 infection or an uninfected control (not recorded which). The chain links TRBV11-2 to TRBJ2-3, with D unresolved. Sequenced here: whole blood, sampled at baseline. Here the CDR3 DNA reads TGTGCCAGCAGCTTCCTACCCATCAGCACAGATACGCAGTATTTT. Translated: CASSFLPISTDTQYF.